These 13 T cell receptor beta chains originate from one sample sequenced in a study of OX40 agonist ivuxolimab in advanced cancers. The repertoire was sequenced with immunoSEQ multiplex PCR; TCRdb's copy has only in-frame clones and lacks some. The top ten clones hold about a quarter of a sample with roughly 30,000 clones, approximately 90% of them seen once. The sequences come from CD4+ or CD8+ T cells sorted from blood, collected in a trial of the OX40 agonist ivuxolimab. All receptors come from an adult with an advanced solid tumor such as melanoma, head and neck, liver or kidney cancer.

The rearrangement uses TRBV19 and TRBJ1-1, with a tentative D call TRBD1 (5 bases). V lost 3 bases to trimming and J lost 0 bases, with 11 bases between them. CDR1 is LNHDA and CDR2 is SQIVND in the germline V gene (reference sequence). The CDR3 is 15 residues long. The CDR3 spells CASSMGPGLNTEAFF. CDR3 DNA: TGTGCCAGTAGTATGGGGCCAGGGCTGAACACTGAAGCTTTCTTT.

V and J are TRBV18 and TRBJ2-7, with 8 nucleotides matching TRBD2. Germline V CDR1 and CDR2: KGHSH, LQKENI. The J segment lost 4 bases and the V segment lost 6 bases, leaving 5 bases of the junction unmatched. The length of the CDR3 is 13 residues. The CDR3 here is CASSPPGGYEQYF. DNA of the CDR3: TGTGCCAGCTCCCCCCCGGGAGGGTACGAGCAGTACTTC.

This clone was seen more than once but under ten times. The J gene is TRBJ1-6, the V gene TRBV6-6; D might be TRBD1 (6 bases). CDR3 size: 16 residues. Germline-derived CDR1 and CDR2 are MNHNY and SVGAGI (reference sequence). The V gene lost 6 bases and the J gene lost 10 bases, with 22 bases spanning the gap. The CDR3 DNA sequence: TGTGCCAGCAGCGCACAACTGGGGGGCGTAGGATCACCCCTCCACTTT. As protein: CASSAQLGGVGSPLHF.

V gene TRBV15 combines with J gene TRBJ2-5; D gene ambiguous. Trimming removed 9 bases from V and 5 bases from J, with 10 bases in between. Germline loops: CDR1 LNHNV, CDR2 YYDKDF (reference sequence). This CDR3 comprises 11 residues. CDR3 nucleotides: TGTGCCACAACCTCCCCGGAGACCCAGTACTTC. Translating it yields CATTSPETQYF.

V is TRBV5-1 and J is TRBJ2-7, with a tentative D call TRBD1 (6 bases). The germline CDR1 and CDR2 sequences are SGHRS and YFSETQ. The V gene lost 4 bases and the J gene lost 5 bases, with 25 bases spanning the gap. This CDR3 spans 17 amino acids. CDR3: CASSPVTTRGWSNEQYF. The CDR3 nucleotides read TGCGCCAGCAGCCCAGTAACTACCAGGGGTTGGAGCAACGAGCAGTACTTC.

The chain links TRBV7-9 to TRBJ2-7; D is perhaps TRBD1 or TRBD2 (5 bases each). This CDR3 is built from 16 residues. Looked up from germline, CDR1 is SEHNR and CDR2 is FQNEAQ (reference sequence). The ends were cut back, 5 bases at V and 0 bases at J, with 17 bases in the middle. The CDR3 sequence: CASSDLPGRSSYEQYF. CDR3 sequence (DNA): TGTGCCAGCAGCGATTTGCCGGGACGGAGCTCCTACGAGCAGTACTTC.

The CDR3 DNA follows: TGCGCCAGCAGCCAAGGGGGATCGGGGTTGAACACTGAAGCTTTCTTT. It encodes CASSQGGSGLNTEAFF. V is TRBV4-1 and J is TRBJ1-1; the D is unclear. CDR3 length equals 16 residues. V was clipped by 1 base and J by 0 bases, with 12 bases between them. Looked up from germline, CDR1 is MGHRA and CDR2 is YSYEKL.

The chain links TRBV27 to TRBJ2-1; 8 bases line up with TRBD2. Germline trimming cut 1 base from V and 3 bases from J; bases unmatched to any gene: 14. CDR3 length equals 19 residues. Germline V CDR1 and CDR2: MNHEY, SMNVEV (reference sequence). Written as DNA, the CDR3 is TGTGCCAGCAGTTTATTCCTCCGGGCTAGCGGGCCACTCTACAATGAGCAGTTCTTC. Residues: CASSLFLRASGPLYNEQFF.

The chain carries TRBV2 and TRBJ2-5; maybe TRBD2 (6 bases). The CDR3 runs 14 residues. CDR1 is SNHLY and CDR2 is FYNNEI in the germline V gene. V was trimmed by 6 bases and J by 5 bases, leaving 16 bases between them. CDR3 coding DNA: TGTGCCAGCAGGAGGACGGAGGGTCAGGAGACCCAGTACTTC. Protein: CASRRTEGQETQYF.

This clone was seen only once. In DNA, the CDR3 is TGCGCCAGCAGCCAGGAGGAACGACCCAACACCGGGGAGCTGTTTTTT. Protein product: CASSQEERPNTGELFF. The V gene is TRBV4-1, the J gene TRBJ2-2, with TRBD2 as a possible D gene (5 bases). V lost 3 bases and J 2 bases, leaving 13 bases between the germline ends. The CDR3 has 16 residues. Germline CDR1 and CDR2: MGHRA and YSYEKL.

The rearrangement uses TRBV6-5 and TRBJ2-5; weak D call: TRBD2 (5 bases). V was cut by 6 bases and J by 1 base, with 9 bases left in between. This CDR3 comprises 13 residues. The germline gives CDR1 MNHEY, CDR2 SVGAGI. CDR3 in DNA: TGTGCCAGCAGACCTCGGGGCCAAGAGACCCAGTACTTC. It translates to CASRPRGQETQYF.

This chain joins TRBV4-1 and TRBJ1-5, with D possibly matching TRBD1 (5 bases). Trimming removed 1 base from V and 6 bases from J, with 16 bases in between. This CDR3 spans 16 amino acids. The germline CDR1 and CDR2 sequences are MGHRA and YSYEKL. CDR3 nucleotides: TGCGCCAGCAGCCAAGTTGAGGGCGGGGGAGGTCAGCCCCAGCATTTT. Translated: CASSQVEGGGGQPQHF.

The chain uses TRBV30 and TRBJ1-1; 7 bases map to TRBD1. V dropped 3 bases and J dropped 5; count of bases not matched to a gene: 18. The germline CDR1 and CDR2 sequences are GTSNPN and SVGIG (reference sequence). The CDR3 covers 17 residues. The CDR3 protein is CAWSPGDRALMGTEAFF. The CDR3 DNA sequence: TGTGCCTGGAGCCCCGGTGACAGGGCCCTAATGGGGACTGAAGCTTTCTTT.